The clone carrying this TCR beta chain was recorded many times. The antigen is unknown. This record comes from a study of response to subunit inactivated influenza vaccine. General study findings and limits: Few additional T cells are recruited per seasonal influenza vaccination, authors suggested.

TCRdb independently ran MiXCR on the RT-PCR reads; one entry per CDR3 protein. The sample has hundreds of thousands of distinct CDR3 sequences; about 11% are singletons. The ends lost 0 bases at V and 6 bases at J; junction bases unmatched: 1. Germline V gives CDR1 SGHTA, CDR2 FQGNSA. CDR3 length: 15 amino acids. The TCR sequence derives from a man aged 50 to 60 who received an inactivated influenza vaccine. The material was PBMCs from blood, obtained on the day of vaccination. The chain couples TRBV7-2 to TRBJ2-2; 10 bases are a match to TRBD2. CDR3 sequence: CASSLASGGPGELFF. The CDR3, as DNA: TGTGCCAGCAGCTTAGCTAGCGGGGGGCCCGGGGAGCTGTTTTTT.